This T cell receptor beta chain was recorded in a study of blood T cell repertoires in COVID-19. As for the study in general: Specimens from acute and convalescent COVID-19 originated in the United States, Italy and Spain. T cells, B-cell-depleted T cells, or PBMCs supplied cDNA or gDNA.

Original processing methods: From reference gene primer amplification, estimates of nucleated cell counts were derived. Sequencing was performed with immunoSEQ multiplex PCR; in TCRdb, only in-frame clones are kept and a portion is missing. For V, J and clone size, that table is used; D and trimming come from the DNA. The repertoire holds 200,000 to 300,000 clones, with 84% as singletons. CDR1 and CDR2 (germline): LNHDA, SQIVND (reference sequence). The CDR3 covers 15 residues. V was cut by 1 base and J by 2 bases, with 11 bases left in between. Sequenced input: peripheral blood. V and J are TRBV19 and TRBJ1-2; no definite D call. This clonotype originated in a man between 50 and 59 years old with acute or convalescent COVID-19. CDR3 protein: CASSIGSYLNYGYTF. The CDR3 coding sequence is TGTGCCAGTAGTATAGGCAGTTATTTAAACTATGGCTACACCTTC.